This T cell receptor (beta chain) stems from a study of T cells expressing NK-cell markers. The CDR3 length is 16 residues. Germline CDR1 and CDR2: SEHNR and FQNEAQ (reference sequence). TCRdb re-analyzed the 5' RACE reads; it lists each CDR3 protein once, without DNA. This sample's table reports 450,000 to 600,000 distinct CDR3 sequences. This TCR was sampled from a young man in good health. Sequencing input: blood T cells: a sorted CD56 or NKG2C T cell subset, CD4+ or CD8+ T cells, or bulk PBMC T cells (not recorded which). The J gene is TRBJ1-5, the V gene TRBV7-9. The CDR3: CASSGPGAGGNQPQHF.